This T cell receptor (beta chain) was retrieved from a study of PD-L1 blockade in urothelial cancer. This CDR3 contains 14 residues. Here immunoSEQ multiplex PCR was the method, and the copy in TCRdb shows in-frame clones only, minus some. The repertoire holds around 2,500 clones, with about 30% as singletons. This specimen was tumor tissue, taken before atezolizumab (anti-PD-L1) treatment. The receptor's source is a man aged 65-85 years with urothelial cancer. V and J are TRBV7-5 and TRBJ2-7; the listed D gene, TRBD1, was not tested against the DNA. TRBV7-5 has pseudogene status. CDR3 protein: CASSLDDRGHEQYF. The CDR3 bases are TGTGCCAGCAGCTTAGATGACAGGGGACACGAGCAGTACTTC.